Here is one T cell receptor beta chain with its context. Its cognate antigen is unknown. PCR primers comprised 60 Vbeta and 13 Jbeta primers. Libraries were prepared by immunoSEQ multiplex PCR; TCRdb keeps only in-frame clonotypes and omits some of them. The sample has some 89,000 clones; around 84% are singletons. The data stem from a study of cytomegalovirus exposure and HLA in healthy donors. Overall study: Caucasian-associated ancestry cluster membership applied to about 80% of 300 to 450 genotyped donors.

The CDR3 sequence is 16 residues long. Losses at the gene ends were 6 bases for V and 5 bases for J; bases not matched to a gene: 5. Germline assignment: CDR1 KGHSH and CDR2 LQKENI. Study-level results: Later on, an analysis tied some 17,000 TCR beta sequences to HLA alleles at 0.05 false discovery rate.

The receptor was derived from a woman between 35 and 50 years old in good health and CMV-seropositive. This rearrangement joins TRBV18 to TRBJ2-1, with 15 bases that match TRBD2. Material for sequencing was PBMCs. The CDR3 sequence: CASSAGLAGGDNEQFF. CDR3 bases: TGTGCCAGCTCCGCAGGACTAGCGGGAGGGGACAATGAGCAGTTCTTC.